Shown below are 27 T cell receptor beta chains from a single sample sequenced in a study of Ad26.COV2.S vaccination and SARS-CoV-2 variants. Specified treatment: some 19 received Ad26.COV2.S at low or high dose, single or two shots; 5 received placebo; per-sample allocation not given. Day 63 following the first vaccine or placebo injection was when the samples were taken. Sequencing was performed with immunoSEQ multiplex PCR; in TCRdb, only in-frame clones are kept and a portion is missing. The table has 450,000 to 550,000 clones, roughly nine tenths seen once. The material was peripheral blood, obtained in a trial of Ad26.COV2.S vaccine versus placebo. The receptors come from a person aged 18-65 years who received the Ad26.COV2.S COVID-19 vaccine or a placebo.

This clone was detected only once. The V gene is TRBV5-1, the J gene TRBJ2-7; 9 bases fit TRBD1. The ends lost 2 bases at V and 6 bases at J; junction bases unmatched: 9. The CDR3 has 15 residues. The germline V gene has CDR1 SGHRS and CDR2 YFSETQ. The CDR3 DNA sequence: TGCGCCAGCAGCTTAGGACCGGGACAGGGTCGCGAGCAGTACTTC. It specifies CASSLGPGQGREQYF.

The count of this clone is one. The CDR3, as DNA: TGCGCCAGCAGCTTCAGGGACCTTGGGGAGCAGTTCTTC. Its protein product is CASSFRDLGEQFF. The rearrangement joins TRBV5-1 to TRBJ2-1; D may match TRBD1 or TRBD2 (5 bases each). CDR1 and CDR2 (germline): SGHRS, YFSETQ. The CDR3 runs 13 residues. Trimming left V 2 bases short and J 10 bases short, with 13 bases between.

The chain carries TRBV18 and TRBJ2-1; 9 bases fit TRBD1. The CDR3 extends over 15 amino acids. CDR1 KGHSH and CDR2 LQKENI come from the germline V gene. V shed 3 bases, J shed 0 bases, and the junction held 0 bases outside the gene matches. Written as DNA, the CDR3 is TGTGCCAGCTCACCGACAGGGGGCTCCTACAATGAGCAGTTCTTC. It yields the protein CASSPTGGSYNEQFF.

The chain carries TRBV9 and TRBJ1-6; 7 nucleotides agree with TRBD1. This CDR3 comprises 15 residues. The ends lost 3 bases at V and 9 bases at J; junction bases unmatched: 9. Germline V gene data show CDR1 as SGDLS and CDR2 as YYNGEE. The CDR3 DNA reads TGTGCCAGCAGCGCAAGACAGGGTCCGGGTTCACCCCTCCACTTT. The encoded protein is CASSARQGPGSPLHF.

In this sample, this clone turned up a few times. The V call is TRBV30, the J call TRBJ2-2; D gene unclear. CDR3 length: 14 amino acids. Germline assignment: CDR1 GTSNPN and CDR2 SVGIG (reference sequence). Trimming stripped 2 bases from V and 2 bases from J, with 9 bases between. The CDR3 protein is CAWSLDSNTGELFF. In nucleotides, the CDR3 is TGTGCCTGGAGTCTGGATTCCAACACCGGGGAGCTGTTTTTT.

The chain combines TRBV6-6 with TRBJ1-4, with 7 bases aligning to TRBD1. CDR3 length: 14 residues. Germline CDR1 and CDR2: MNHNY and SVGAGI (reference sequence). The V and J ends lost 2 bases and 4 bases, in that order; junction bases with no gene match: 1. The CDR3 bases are TGTGCCAGCAGTTACGGGACAGTTAATGAAAAACTGTTTTTT. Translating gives CASSYGTVNEKLFF.

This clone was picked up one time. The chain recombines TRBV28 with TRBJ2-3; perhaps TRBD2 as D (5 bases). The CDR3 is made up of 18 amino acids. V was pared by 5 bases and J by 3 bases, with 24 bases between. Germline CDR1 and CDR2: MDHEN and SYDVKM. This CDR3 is CASSPTGVAFFKTDTQYF. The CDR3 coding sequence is TGTGCCAGCAGTCCGACCGGGGTAGCTTTTTTCAAGACAGATACGCAGTATTTT. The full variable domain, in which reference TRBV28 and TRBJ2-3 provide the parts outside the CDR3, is DVKVTQSSRYLVKRTGEKVFLECVQDMDHENMFWYRQDPGLGLRLIYFSYDVKMKEKGDIPEGYSVSREKKERFSLILESASTNQTSMYLCASSPTGVAFFKTDTQYFGPGTRLTVL.

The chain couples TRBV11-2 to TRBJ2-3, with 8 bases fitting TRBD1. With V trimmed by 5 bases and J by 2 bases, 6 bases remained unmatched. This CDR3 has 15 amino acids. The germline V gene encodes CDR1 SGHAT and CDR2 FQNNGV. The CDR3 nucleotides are TGTGCCAGCAGCCCGACAGGGGTCTACACAGATACGCAGTATTTT. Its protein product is CASSPTGVYTDTQYF.

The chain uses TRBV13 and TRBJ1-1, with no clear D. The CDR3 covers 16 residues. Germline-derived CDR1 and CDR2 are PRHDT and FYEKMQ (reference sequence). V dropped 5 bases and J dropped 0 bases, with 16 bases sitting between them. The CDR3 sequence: CASSPDRSIMNTEAFF. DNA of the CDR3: TGTGCCAGCAGCCCGGACCGATCCATTATGAACACTGAAGCTTTCTTT.

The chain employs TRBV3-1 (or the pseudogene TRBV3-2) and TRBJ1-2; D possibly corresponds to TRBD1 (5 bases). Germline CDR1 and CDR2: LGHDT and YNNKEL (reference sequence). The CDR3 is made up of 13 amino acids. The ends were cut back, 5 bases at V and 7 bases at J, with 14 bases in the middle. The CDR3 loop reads CASSSQGKSGYTF. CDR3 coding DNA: TGTGCCAGCAGCTCTCAGGGAAAGAGTGGCTACACCTTC.

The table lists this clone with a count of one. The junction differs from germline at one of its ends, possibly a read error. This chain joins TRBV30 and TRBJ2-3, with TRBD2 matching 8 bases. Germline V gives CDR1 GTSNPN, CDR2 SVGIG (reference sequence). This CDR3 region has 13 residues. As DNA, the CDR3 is TGTGCCTGGAGATACGGGAGGGCAGACACGCAGTATTTT. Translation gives CAWRYGRADTQYF. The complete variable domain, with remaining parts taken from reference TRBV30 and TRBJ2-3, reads SQTIHQWPATLVQPVGSPLSLECTVEGTSNPNLYWYRQAAGRGLQLLFYSVGIGQISSEVPQNLSASRPQDRQFILSSKKLLLSDSGFYLCAWRYGRADTQYFGPGTRLTVL.

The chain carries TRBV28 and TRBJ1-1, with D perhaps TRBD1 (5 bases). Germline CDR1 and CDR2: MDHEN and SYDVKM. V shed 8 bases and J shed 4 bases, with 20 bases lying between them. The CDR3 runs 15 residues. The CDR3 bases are TGTGCCAGCTATTTCGGGGGGACCGGGGGCACTGAAGCTTTCTTT. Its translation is CASYFGGTGGTEAFF.

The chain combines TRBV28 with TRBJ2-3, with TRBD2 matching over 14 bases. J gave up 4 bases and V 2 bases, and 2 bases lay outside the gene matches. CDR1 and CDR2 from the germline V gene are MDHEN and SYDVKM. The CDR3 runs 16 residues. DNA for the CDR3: TGTGCCAGCAGTTTAAGGACTAGCGGGAGGTCAGATACGCAGTATTTT. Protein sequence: CASSLRTSGRSDTQYF.

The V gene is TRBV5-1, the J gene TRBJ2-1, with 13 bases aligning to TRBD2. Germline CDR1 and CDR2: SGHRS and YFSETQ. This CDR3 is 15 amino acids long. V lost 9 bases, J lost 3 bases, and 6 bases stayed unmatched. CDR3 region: CANPRLAGGYNEQFF. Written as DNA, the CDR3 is TGCGCCAACCCTCGACTAGCGGGAGGCTACAATGAGCAGTTCTTC.

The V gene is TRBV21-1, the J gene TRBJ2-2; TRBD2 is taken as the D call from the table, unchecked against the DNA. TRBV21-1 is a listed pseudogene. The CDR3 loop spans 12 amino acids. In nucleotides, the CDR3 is TGTGCCAGCAGCCGAGGAATAGGGGAGCTGTTTTTT. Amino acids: CASSRGIGELFF.

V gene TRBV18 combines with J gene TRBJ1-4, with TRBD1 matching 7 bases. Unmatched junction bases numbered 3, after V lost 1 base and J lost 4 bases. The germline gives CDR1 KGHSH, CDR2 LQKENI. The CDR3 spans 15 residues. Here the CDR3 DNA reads TGTGCCAGCTCACCACGTGGGACAGATAATGAAAAACTGTTTTTT. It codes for CASSPRGTDNEKLFF.

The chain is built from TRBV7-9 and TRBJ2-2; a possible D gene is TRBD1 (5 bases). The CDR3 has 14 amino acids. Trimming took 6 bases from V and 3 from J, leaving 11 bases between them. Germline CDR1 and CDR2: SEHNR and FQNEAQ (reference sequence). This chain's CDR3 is CASRPDSYTGELFF. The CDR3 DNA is TGTGCCAGCAGACCAGACAGCTACACCGGGGAGCTGTTTTTT.

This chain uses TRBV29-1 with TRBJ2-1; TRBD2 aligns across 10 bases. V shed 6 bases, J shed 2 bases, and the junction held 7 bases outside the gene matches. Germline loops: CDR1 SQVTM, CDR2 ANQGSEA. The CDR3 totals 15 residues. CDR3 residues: CSVPLLAGPYNEQFF. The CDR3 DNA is TGCAGCGTCCCCCTACTAGCGGGACCCTACAATGAGCAGTTCTTC.

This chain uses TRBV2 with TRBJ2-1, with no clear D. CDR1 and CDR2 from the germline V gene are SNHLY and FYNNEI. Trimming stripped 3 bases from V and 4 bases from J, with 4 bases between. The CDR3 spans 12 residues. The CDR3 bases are TGTGCCAGCAGTGAGTTATACAATGAGCAGTTCTTC. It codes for CASSELYNEQFF. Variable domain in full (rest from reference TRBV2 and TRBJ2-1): EPEVTQTPSHQVTQMGQEVILRCVPISNHLYFYWYRQILGQKVEFLVSFYNNEISEKSEIFDDQFSVERPDGSNFTLKIRSTKLEDSAMYFCASSELYNEQFFGPGTRLTVL.

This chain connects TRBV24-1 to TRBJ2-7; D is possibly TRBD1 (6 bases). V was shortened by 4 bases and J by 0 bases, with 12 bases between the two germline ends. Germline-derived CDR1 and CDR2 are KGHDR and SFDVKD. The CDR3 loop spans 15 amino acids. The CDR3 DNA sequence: TGTGCCACCAGTGAGGGGGACACCCTCTCCTACGAGCAGTACTTC. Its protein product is CATSEGDTLSYEQYF.

The CDR3 DNA reads as TGTGCCAGCTCAAGGGACAGTTATAATTCACCCCTCCACTTT. Its translation is CASSRDSYNSPLHF. The chain employs TRBV9 and TRBJ1-6, with 7 bases that match TRBD1. The CDR3 loop spans 14 amino acids. Germline V gives CDR1 SGDLS, CDR2 YYNGEE. The J segment lost 4 bases and the V segment lost 7 bases, leaving 5 bases of the junction unmatched.

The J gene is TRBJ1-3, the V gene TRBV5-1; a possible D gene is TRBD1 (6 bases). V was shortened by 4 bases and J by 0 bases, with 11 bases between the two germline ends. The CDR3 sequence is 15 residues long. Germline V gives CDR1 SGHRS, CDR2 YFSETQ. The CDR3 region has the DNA TGCGCCAGCAGCCCAGGGGCAAACTCTGGAAACACCATATATTTT. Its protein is CASSPGANSGNTIYF.

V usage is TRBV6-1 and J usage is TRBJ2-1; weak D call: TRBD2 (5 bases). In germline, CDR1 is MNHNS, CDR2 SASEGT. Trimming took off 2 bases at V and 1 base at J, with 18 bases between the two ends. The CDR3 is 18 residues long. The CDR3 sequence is CASSERNDRGFSYNEQFF. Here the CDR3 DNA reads TGTGCCAGCAGTGAAAGGAACGATCGGGGTTTTTCCTACAATGAGCAGTTCTTC.

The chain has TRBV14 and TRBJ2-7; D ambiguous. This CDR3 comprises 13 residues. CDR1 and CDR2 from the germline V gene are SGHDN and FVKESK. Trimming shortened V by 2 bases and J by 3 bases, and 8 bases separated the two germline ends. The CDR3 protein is CASSQSRYYEQYF. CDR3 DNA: TGTGCCAGCAGCCAATCCAGATACTACGAGCAGTACTTC.

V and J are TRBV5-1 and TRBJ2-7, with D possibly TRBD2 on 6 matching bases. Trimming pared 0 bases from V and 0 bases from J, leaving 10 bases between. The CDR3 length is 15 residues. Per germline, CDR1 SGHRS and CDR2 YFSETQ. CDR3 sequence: CASSLAGGNSYEQYF. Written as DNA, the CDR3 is TGCGCCAGCAGCTTGGCCGGCGGGAACTCCTACGAGCAGTACTTC.

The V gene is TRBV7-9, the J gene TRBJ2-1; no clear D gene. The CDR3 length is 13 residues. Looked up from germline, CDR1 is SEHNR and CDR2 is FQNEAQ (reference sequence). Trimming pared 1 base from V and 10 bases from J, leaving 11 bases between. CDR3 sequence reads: CASSLVTVWEQFF. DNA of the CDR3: TGTGCCAGCAGCTTAGTTACCGTCTGGGAGCAGTTCTTC.

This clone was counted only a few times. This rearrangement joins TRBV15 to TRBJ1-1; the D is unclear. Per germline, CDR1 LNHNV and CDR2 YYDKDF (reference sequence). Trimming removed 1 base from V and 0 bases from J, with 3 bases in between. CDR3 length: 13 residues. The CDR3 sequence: CATSRGLNTEAFF. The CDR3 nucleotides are TGTGCCACCAGCAGAGGGCTGAACACTGAAGCTTTCTTT.